The clone carrying this T cell receptor (beta chain) occurred a few times. Its antigen is not known. PCR amplification relied on 60 Vbeta primers (plus 13 Jbeta primers). Original processing notes: Roughly 10 million shared chains were among the roughly 78 million unique TCR beta chains that a later analysis counted. Using immunoSEQ multiplex PCR, the repertoire was profiled, and TCRdb retains in-frame clones only, with some absent. That table is the source of V, J and clone size, and D and trimming were worked out from the DNA. Here the sample spans about 67,000 clones, roughly nine tenths being singletons. The sample is drawn from a study of cytomegalovirus exposure and HLA in healthy donors. Across the study: Within the Caucasian-associated ancestry cluster were roughly 82% of the 398 genotyped donors.

Whole-study findings and limits: Later analysis showed TCR association rates varying by HLA locus, highest for DRB1 and lowest for HLA-C. Sequencing likely caused a cluster of highly shared sequence variants.

Trimming stripped 3 bases from V and 0 bases from J, with 11 bases between. The germline CDR1 and CDR2 sequences are LGHNA and YNFKEQ. CDR3 size: 16 residues. Sequenced sample: PBMCs. The TCR was taken from a young woman in good health and CMV-seropositive. The chain has TRBV4-2 and TRBJ1-4; D may be TRBD1 (5 bases). In DNA, the CDR3 is TGTGCCAGCAGCCATGCTAGGGGTGCAACTAATGAAAAACTGTTTTTT. Its protein product is CASSHARGATNEKLFF.